Below are 8 T cell receptor beta chains sequenced from a single sample in a study of a mutant IDH1 vaccine in newly diagnosed glioma. Time point denoted: week 5, during vaccination. Vaccination used 300 ug of mutant IDH1 20-mer peptide per dose, with topical imiquimod. Antigens for these TCRs are unknown. TCRdb keeps only in-frame clones here, not all; method: immunoSEQ multiplex PCR. This table has 32,000 or so clones, approximately 86% appearing once. The sequencing used peripheral blood mononuclear cells (PBMCs), collected from a glioma patient whose treatment included an IDH1 peptide vaccine. Receptor source: a woman between 40 and 55 years old with glioma. Some clones in this sample may be carry-over from other donors' samples.

The chain uses TRBV19 and TRBJ2-7, with a weak D call TRBD1 (6 bases). The CDR3 contains 13 residues. Trimming took 8 bases from V and 4 from J, leaving 15 bases between them. Germline assignment: CDR1 LNHDA and CDR2 SQIVND (reference sequence). CDR3 sequence (DNA): TGTGCCAGTCGCCTACAGGGTTCATACGAGCAGTACTTC. Translated: CASRLQGSYEQYF. Supplemented by reference TRBV19 and TRBJ2-7, the full variable domain reads DGGITQSPKYLFRKEGQNVTLSCEQNLNHDAMYWYRQDPGQGLRLIYYSQIVNDFQKGDIAEGYSVSREKKESFPLTVTSAQKNPTAFYLCASRLQGSYEQYFGPGTRLTVT.

This rearrangement joins TRBV6-1 to TRBJ2-1, with TRBD1 identical over 9 bases. CDR1 and CDR2 (germline): MNHNS, SASEGT. J was trimmed by 4 bases and V by 6 bases; bases with no gene match: 4. The CDR3 covers 14 residues. The CDR3 DNA reads TGTGCCAGCAGATCGACAGGGGGATACAATGAGCAGTTCTTC. Translating it yields CASRSTGGYNEQFF.

This sequence joins TRBV2 and TRBJ2-5; possibly TRBD2 for D (7 bases). The V gene's germline CDR1 is SNHLY and CDR2 FYNNEI. The V end was cut by 4 bases, the J end by 6 bases, with 15 bases between. The CDR3 is 14 amino acids. CDR3 nucleotide sequence: TGTGCCAGCAGTGGGGGCGGGGGCAGCCAGACCCAGTACTTC. As protein: CASSGGGGSQTQYF.

This clone was seen only once. The chain is built from TRBV28 and TRBJ2-2; TRBD2 aligns across 9 bases. Looked up from germline, CDR1 is MDHEN and CDR2 is SYDVKM. CDR3 length: 16 residues. Germline trimming cut 2 bases from V and 6 bases from J; bases unmatched to any gene: 7. The CDR3 DNA reads TGTGCCAGCAGTTTAGGCGGGAGGGCCTTAGCCGGGGAGCTGTTTTTT. Translation: CASSLGGRALAGELFF.

V is TRBV9 and J is TRBJ1-6; 7 bases align to TRBD1. Trimming took 0 bases from V and 13 from J; bases not matched to a gene: 16. This CDR3 region has 17 residues. In germline, CDR1 is SGDLS, CDR2 YYNGEE. CDR3 amino acids: CASSVEPGQNRVAPLHF. The CDR3 nucleotides are TGTGCCAGCAGCGTAGAGCCGGGACAGAATCGGGTTGCCCCCCTCCACTTT. Full variable domain (missing parts from reference TRBV9 and TRBJ1-6): DSGVTQTPKHLITATGQRVTLRCSPRSGDLSVYWYQQSLDQGLQFLIQYYNGEERAKGNILERFSAQQFPDLHSELNLSSLELGDSALYFCASSVEPGQNRVAPLHFGNGTRLTVT.

This chain uses TRBV28 with TRBJ2-3; 8 bases map to TRBD2. The junction had 8 bases not matched to a gene; V was cut back by 5 bases and J by 4 bases. The CDR3 loop spans 15 amino acids. The germline V gene has CDR1 MDHEN and CDR2 SYDVKM. The CDR3 DNA is TGTGCCAGCAGTCCCCCCCGGGGGGGGGCAGATACGCAGTATTTT. It translates to CASSPPRGGADTQYF.

This sequence joins TRBV19 and TRBJ1-5, with TRBD1 as a possible D gene (5 bases). The CDR3 covers 15 residues. CDR1 is LNHDA and CDR2 is SQIVND in the germline V gene (reference sequence). The V and J ends lost 3 bases and 2 bases respectively, with 11 bases between them. The CDR3 DNA reads TGTGCCAGTAGTATGGTCGCGGGGGGCAATCAGCCCCAGCATTTT. Translated, it gives CASSMVAGGNQPQHF.

The V and J genes are TRBV7-6 and TRBJ2-1; 8 nucleotides match TRBD2. V lost 4 bases and J lost 4; bases outside the gene matches: 9. The CDR3 is 16 residues long. The germline gives CDR1 SGHVS, CDR2 FNYEAQ. The CDR3 nucleotides read TGTGCCAGCAGCTCCTCCAGCGGGGGTCTTTACAATGAGCAGTTCTTC. This translates into CASSSSSGGLYNEQFF.